This T cell receptor (beta chain) was captured by sequencing in a study of tissue T cells after allogeneic stem cell transplantation. Findings and limits, study-wide: Motif-based clustering found tissue-specific repertoire signatures shared across patients, though few clones were shared. Alloreactivity or antigen specificity of tissue TCRs was not determined; some clones might be host cells.

Time point defined: mouse harvest day 14 after allogeneic transplant. Tail vein injection delivered 10^7 T-cell-depleted bone marrow cells and 10^6 splenic CD5+ T cells. B6 (H2b) cells into BALB/c (H2d) mice; tissues taken at day 7 or 14. Germline V lookup: CDR1 KGHPV, CDR2 FQNQEV (reference sequence). CDR3 size: 14 residues. The V end lost 1 base, the J end lost 1 base, and 7 bases lay between the germline ends. TCRbeta CDR3 was sequenced at survey depth with template counts. Assay used: immunoSEQ multiplex PCR; TCRdb lists only in-frame clones, some missing. Of some 4,100 clones listed, around 45% were seen once; the top ten hold 25% to 30%. As for this clone: The antigen remains unidentified. The genes and germline here are from mouse. The read stops 1 residue short of the end of the CDR3; the missing end is completed from the germline J gene.

The chain couples TRBV26 to TRBJ1-1; TRBD1 is a possible D gene (5 bases). The sequence came from a female BALB/c mouse given C57BL/6 T cells with graft-versus-host disease after an allogeneic hematopoietic cell transplant. The sequencing sample was made of gut tissue. CDR3 region: CASSLFRENTEVFF. The CDR3 DNA, read in part, is TGTGCCAGCAGTCTGTTCAGGGAAAACACAGAAGTCTTC. Complete variable domain (other parts from reference TRBV26 and TRBJ1-1): NSKVIQTPRYLVKGQGQKAKMRCIPEKGHPVVFWYQQNKNNEFKFLINFQNQEVLQQIDMTEKRFSAECPSNSPCSLEIQSSEAGDSALYLCASSLFRENTEVFFGKGTRLTVV.